What follows are 19 T cell receptor beta chains derived from one specimen sequenced in a study of blood T cell repertoires in COVID-19. Clones were sequenced by immunoSEQ multiplex PCR, and TCRdb holds only the in-frame ones, with some missing. In the table there are 150,000 or so clones, over 70% of which are singletons. Sequencing input: PBMCs or T cells enriched from blood (not recorded which). The source of these receptors is a woman in her 40s with acute COVID-19.

The V and J genes are TRBV29-1 and TRBJ2-2; 8 positions agree with TRBD1. The germline V gene encodes CDR1 SQVTM and CDR2 ANQGSEA. V dropped 7 bases and J dropped 4; count of bases not matched to a gene: 8. CDR3 length: 14 amino acids. The DNA for the CDR3 is TGCAGCGGGGCCAGGGGGCTCGGCACCGGGGAGCTGTTTTTT. This gives the protein CSGARGLGTGELFF.

This clone appeared once. V gene TRBV5-1 combines with J gene TRBJ1-4; 7 nucleotides line up with TRBD1. Germline values: CDR1 SGHRS, CDR2 YFSETQ. V lost 5 bases and J lost 6; bases outside the gene matches: 7. This CDR3 is 14 amino acids long. The DNA for the CDR3 is TGCGCCAGCAGTCGACAGGGAGTAGATGAAAAACTGTTTTTT. Protein product: CASSRQGVDEKLFF.

The V and J genes are TRBV7-9 and TRBJ2-3, with 11 nucleotides matching TRBD2. V lost 1 base to trimming and J lost 4 bases; unmatched junction nucleotides: 4. The germline gives CDR1 SEHNR, CDR2 FQNEAQ (reference sequence). CDR3 length equals 16 residues. In DNA, the CDR3 is TGTGCCAGCAGCTTAGGGTCTAGCGGGAGGTCAGATACGCAGTATTTT. As protein: CASSLGSSGRSDTQYF.

The rearrangement joins TRBV7-8 to TRBJ1-3; D might be TRBD1 (5 bases). Trimming cost V 5 bases and J 9 bases, with 17 bases left between them. The CDR3 runs 14 residues. The germline CDR1 and CDR2 sequences are SGHVS and FQNEAQ. In DNA form, the CDR3 reads TGTGCCAGCAGCCCCGGGACTTCCAGAGGCACCATATATTTT. Amino acid sequence: CASSPGTSRGTIYF.

The CDR3 coding sequence is TGTGCCAGTAGTATAGATCGCAGTCGTGGCTACACCTTC. Its translation is CASSIDRSRGYTF. This chain joins TRBV19 and TRBJ1-2; D gene unclear. Per the germline V gene, CDR1 is LNHDA and CDR2 is SQIVND (reference sequence). The ends were cut back, 0 bases at V and 7 bases at J, with 9 bases in the middle. The CDR3 spans 13 residues.

CDR3 in amino acids: CASSTTGELYGYTF. CDR3 DNA sequence: TGTGCCAGTAGTACCACAGGGGAGCTATATGGCTACACCTTC. V is TRBV19 and J is TRBJ1-2; 7 bases are shared with TRBD1. This CDR3 region has 14 residues. V trimming: 4 bases; J trimming: 5 bases; junction bases outside the gene matches: 7. The germline CDR1 and CDR2 sequences are LNHDA and SQIVND (reference sequence).

This clone was recorded once. CDR3 DNA sequence: TGTGCCAGCAGCGTAGGTAGGGGGCTAGGTGAAAAACTGTTTTTT. Translation gives CASSVGRGLGEKLFF. The chain has TRBV9 and TRBJ1-4, with TRBD1 matching 7 bases. This CDR3 has 15 residues. V dropped 0 bases and J dropped 7; count of bases not matched to a gene: 6. CDR1 is SGDLS, CDR2 YYNGEE, per germline.

This chain uses TRBV10-3 with TRBJ2-2; TRBD1 is a possible D gene (5 bases). The CDR3 contains 14 residues. Between the trimmed V and J ends, which lost 7 bases and 7 bases, there was a span of 16 bases. Per germline, CDR1 ENHRY and CDR2 SYGVKD. The CDR3 sequence: CAIKGQGQDGELFF. The CDR3 nucleotides read TGTGCCATCAAAGGGCAGGGCCAAGACGGGGAGCTGTTTTTT.

J is TRBJ2-5 and V is TRBV7-9; D is ambiguous. Trimming cost V 0 bases and J 5 bases, with 13 bases left between them. The V gene's germline CDR1 is SEHNR and CDR2 FQNEAQ (reference sequence). The CDR3 is 15 residues long. The CDR3 reads CASSLAQVFQETQYF. The CDR3 region has the DNA TGTGCCAGCAGCTTAGCTCAGGTGTTCCAGGAGACCCAGTACTTC.

This sequence joins TRBV5-3 and TRBJ1-2; D ambiguous. TRBV5-3 is noted as an ORF with a role that remains uncertain. This CDR3 region has 14 residues. V was clipped by 2 bases and J by 7 bases, with 15 bases between them. CDR3 in amino acids: CARSFVRGSCGYTF. The CDR3 nucleotides are TGTGCCAGAAGCTTTGTCAGAGGGTCCTGTGGCTACACCTTC.

This chain's CDR3 is CASSLDWVQREMLTGELFF. CDR3 in DNA: TGTGCCAGCAGCTTAGATTGGGTTCAGCGGGAGATGTTGACCGGGGAGCTGTTTTTT. The J gene is TRBJ2-2, the V gene TRBV11-2; 8 bases are shared with TRBD2. Germline CDR1 is SGHAT and CDR2 is FQNNGV. After removal of 0 bases from V and 5 bases from J, the junction contained 14 bases not matched to a gene. This CDR3 region has 19 residues.

The CDR3 DNA reads as TGCGCCAGCTACGAACCGGGACTAGCGAAGGAGCAGTACTTC. Its protein product is CASYEPGLAKEQYF. The rearrangement joins TRBV5-1 to TRBJ2-7; 10 nucleotides line up with TRBD2. The CDR3 consists of 14 residues. V shed 7 bases, J shed 7 bases, and the junction held 11 bases outside the gene matches. Germline CDR1 is SGHRS and CDR2 is YFSETQ. The whole variable domain, remainder taken from reference TRBV5-1 and TRBJ2-7, is KAGVTQTPRYLIKTRGQQVTLSCSPISGHRSVSWYQQTPGQGLQFLFEYFSETQRNKGNFPGRFSGRQFSNSRSEMNVSTLELGDSALYLCASYEPGLAKEQYFGPGTRLTVT.

This chain uses TRBV7-8 with TRBJ2-1, with TRBD1 matching over 9 bases. The J segment lost 6 bases and the V segment lost 5 bases, leaving 8 bases of the junction unmatched. In germline, CDR1 is SGHVS, CDR2 FQNEAQ. This CDR3 region has 15 residues. CDR3 sequence: CASSRTGAEVNEQFF. CDR3 nucleotides: TGTGCCAGCAGCCGGACAGGGGCTGAGGTCAATGAGCAGTTCTTC.

The rearrangement uses TRBV9 and TRBJ1-1; possible D gene TRBD1, 5 bases. The germline V gene encodes CDR1 SGDLS and CDR2 YYNGEE. V was shortened by 6 bases and J by 3 bases, with 18 bases between the two germline ends. The CDR3 runs 15 residues. The CDR3, as DNA: TGTGCCAGCACCTCCTATGCAGGGCAGGACACTGAAGCTTTCTTT. This sequence encodes CASTSYAGQDTEAFF.

In DNA, the CDR3 is TGTGCCAGTAGTATACGTGGGAGGGAGACCCAGTACTTC. This gives the protein CASSIRGRETQYF. The chain couples TRBV19 to TRBJ2-5; D perhaps matches TRBD2 (6 bases). Germline V gene data show CDR1 as LNHDA and CDR2 as SQIVND (reference sequence). Trimming left V 2 bases short and J 5 bases short, with 9 bases between. This CDR3 region has 13 residues.

This chain joins TRBV24-1 and TRBJ2-5, with 8 bases identical to TRBD1. The V gene's germline CDR1 is KGHDR and CDR2 SFDVKD. V lost 5 bases and J lost 2; bases outside the gene matches: 6. The CDR3 runs 15 residues. The CDR3 DNA reads TGTGCCACCAGTGGGGGGACAGGATTACAAGAGACCCAGTACTTC. It translates to CATSGGTGLQETQYF.

The chain employs TRBV11-3 and TRBJ2-3; D possibly corresponds to TRBD1 (5 bases). Trimming removed 1 base from V and 4 bases from J, with 12 bases in between. Germline lookup yields CDR1 SGHNT and CDR2 YENEEA. The CDR3 sequence is 15 residues long. CDR3 sequence: CASSLVVRVADTQYF. CDR3 in DNA: TGTGCCAGCAGCTTAGTCGTCAGGGTGGCAGATACGCAGTATTTT.

The genes are TRBV18 and TRBJ1-2; 7 nucleotides match TRBD1. Germline V lookup: CDR1 KGHSH, CDR2 LQKENI. The CDR3 loop spans 16 amino acids. V lost 3 bases and J lost 0; bases outside the gene matches: 7. The CDR3 nucleotides read TGTGCCAGCTCACCGTTCCCGGGACAGACTAACTATGGCTACACCTTC. Its translation is CASSPFPGQTNYGYTF.

The chain employs TRBV5-6 and TRBJ2-3; TRBD2 agrees at 9 bases. Germline V gene data show CDR1 as SGHDT and CDR2 as YYEEEE. This CDR3 region has 15 residues. J lost 4 bases, V lost 0 bases, and 3 bases had no gene match. The chain's CDR3 is CASSLVAGVADTQYF. DNA of the CDR3: TGTGCCAGCAGCTTGGTAGCGGGAGTAGCAGATACGCAGTATTTT.